The clone carrying this TCR beta chain appeared many times. The antigen remains undetermined. Preparation of the TCRbeta library was carried out with unique molecular identifiers. TCRdb analysed the PCR reads with MiXCR anew, one entry per CDR3 protein. The sample consists of some 200,000 distinct CDR3 sequences, 5.5% to 7% of them appearing once. Trimming took 4 bases from V and 3 from J, leaving 10 bases between them. Germline CDR1 SGHVS, CDR2 FQNEAQ. There are 13 residues in the CDR3. The entry originates in a study of T-cell reconstitution after alpha-beta-depleted transplantation in children. Study-wide results and caveats: Several hundred expanded graft clones reportedly were the source of alpha-beta T cells about two months after transplant. Some patients owed their high day-60 TCRbeta diversity to surviving recipient T cells and thymic progenitors. T-cell counts and diversity were attributed mostly to newly produced T cells one year after transplant.

This material consisted of PBMCs, taken before TCRalphabeta/CD19-depleted stem cell transplant. The chain recombines TRBV7-8 with TRBJ2-7; maybe TRBD2 (6 bases). The sequence was collected from a girl younger than two with combined immunodeficiency, due to receive a stem cell transplant. The CDR3 protein is CASSYSGDYEQYF. The CDR3 DNA follows: TGTGCCAGCAGCTACTCGGGAGACTACGAGCAGTACTTC.